This T cell receptor beta chain was profiled in a study of cytomegalovirus exposure and HLA in healthy donors. The PCR made use of 60 Vbeta and 13 Jbeta primers. Produced via immunoSEQ multiplex PCR; TCRdb's table is partial and in-frame only. The table lists roughly 120,000 clones, over 65% of them singletons, with approximately 0.9% in the top ten. Overall study results and limits: In a later analysis, common viral pathogens appeared linked to several of the most significant clusters.

Germline V gene sequence: CDR1 KGHSH, CDR2 LQKENI. Unmatched junction bases numbered 4, after V lost 3 bases and J lost 5 bases. The CDR3 consists of 14 residues. About this clone: Antigen specificity is unknown. This sample also contains other DNA sequences that code for the same CDR3.

The origin of this receptor is a woman in her 30s in good health and CMV-seronegative. The J gene is TRBJ1-1, the V gene TRBV18, with 9 bases matching TRBD1. The sample taken for sequencing was PBMCs. CDR3 sequence: CASSPGQGLTEAFF. The CDR3 nucleotides read TGTGCCAGCTCACCGGGACAGGGATTGACTGAAGCTTTCTTT.